A single sample gave rise to the 20 T cell receptor beta chains below, sequenced in a study of identical twins. TCRdb reprocessed the 5' RACE reads with MiXCR, giving one entry per CDR3 protein. In the table there are 550,000 to 700,000 distinct CDR3 sequences, around 20% of which are singletons. These same records also appear under a second study, on T cells expressing NK-cell markers.

Sequencing input: PBMCs. These receptors were taken from a woman younger than 30 in good health.

The V call is TRBV5-1, the J call TRBJ2-1; no clear D gene. The CDR3 spans 15 residues. Germline V gives CDR1 SGHRS, CDR2 YFSETQ. V dropped 0 bases and J dropped 7 bases, with 14 bases sitting between them. The CDR3 DNA follows: TGCGCCAGCAGCTTGGGACCCCAAATAGGGAATGAGCAGTTCTTC. Protein sequence: CASSLGPQIGNEQFF.

This clonotype has a handful of counts. The chain employs TRBV9 and TRBJ2-5; TRBD2 aligns across 11 bases. The ends lost 4 bases at V and 4 bases at J; junction bases unmatched: 9. The V gene's germline CDR1 is SGDLS and CDR2 YYNGEE. There are 16 residues in the CDR3. CDR3: CASSITSGSFLETQYF. The CDR3 DNA sequence: TGTGCCAGCAGCATTACTAGCGGGAGTTTTCTAGAGACCCAGTACTTC.

This clonotype was counted only a few times. The chain has TRBV6-2 or TRBV6-3 and TRBJ2-3; 7 bases are a match to TRBD1. CDR1 and CDR2 (germline): MNHEY, SVGEGT. V lost 5 bases, J lost 6 bases, and 2 bases stayed unmatched. CDR3 length: 12 amino acids. For the CDR3, the DNA is TGTGCCAGCAGTGACAGGGTCGATACGCAGTATTTT. This gives the protein CASSDRVDTQYF.

This clonotype has only one observation. The rearrangement links TRBV29-1 to TRBJ2-3; 8 bases line up with TRBD2. In germline, CDR1 is SQVTM, CDR2 ANQGSEA. After removal of 4 bases from V and 0 bases from J, the junction contained 6 bases not matched to a gene. The length of the CDR3 is 15 residues. CDR3 protein: CSVGTLAGSTDTQYF. Written as DNA, the CDR3 is TGCAGCGTTGGGACCCTAGCGGGTAGCACAGATACGCAGTATTTT.

Ten or more counts support this clonotype. The chain joins TRBV6-5 to TRBJ2-7; 7 bases match TRBD2. The germline CDR1 and CDR2 sequences are MNHEY and SVGAGI. The ends lost 0 bases at V and 4 bases at J; junction bases unmatched: 0. This CDR3 is built from 13 residues. The CDR3 DNA is TGTGCCAGCAGTTACTCGCGGGGGTACGAGCAGTACTTC. Translating gives CASSYSRGYEQYF.

The chain has TRBV5-1 and TRBJ2-3; 9 bases are shared with TRBD2. CDR1 SGHRS and CDR2 YFSETQ come from the germline V gene. The CDR3 contains 16 residues. V was pared by 2 bases and J by 2 bases, with 6 bases of the junction left unmatched. This CDR3 is CASSLTSGRSTDTQYF. The CDR3 coding sequence is TGCGCCAGCAGCTTAACTAGCGGGCGGTCCACAGATACGCAGTATTTT.

This sequence joins TRBV12-3 or TRBV12-4 and TRBJ2-1; no clear D. The CDR3 is 14 amino acids. V lost 5 bases and J 5 bases, leaving 13 bases between the germline ends. CDR3 amino acids: CASSRAAQNNEQFF. The CDR3 coding sequence is TGTGCCAGCAGTCGCGCGGCACAGAACAATGAGCAGTTCTTC.

This clonotype was picked up many times. The chain carries TRBV5-1 and TRBJ1-2; 12 bases are a match to TRBD1. The CDR3 length is 13 residues. V dropped 3 bases and J dropped 7; count of bases not matched to a gene: 1. CDR1 is SGHRS and CDR2 is YFSETQ in the germline V gene. CDR3 region: CASSSGQGAGYTF. The CDR3 region has the DNA TGCGCCAGCAGCTCGGGACAGGGGGCTGGCTACACCTTC.

The V and J genes are TRBV7-9 and TRBJ2-1, with D possibly being TRBD2 (5 bases). Germline lookup yields CDR1 SEHNR and CDR2 FQNEAQ (reference sequence). This CDR3 region has 13 residues. V lost 5 bases and J 5 bases, leaving 10 bases between the germline ends. CDR3 residues: CASSQVEDNEQFF. The CDR3 DNA reads TGTGCCAGCAGCCAGGTGGAGGACAATGAGCAGTTCTTC.

The chain carries TRBV15 and TRBJ1-5; TRBD1 agrees at 8 bases. Germline lookup yields CDR1 LNHNV and CDR2 YYDKDF (reference sequence). Trimming took 7 bases from V and 7 from J; bases not matched to a gene: 6. CDR3 length equals 13 residues. CDR3 DNA: TGTGCCACCACCCTTACAGGGGGGCAGCCCCAGCATTTT. Translation: CATTLTGGQPQHF.

This clonotype was counted only a few times. The chain is built from TRBV20-1 and TRBJ2-7; TRBD1 aligns across 9 bases. Germline V CDR1 and CDR2: DFQATT, SNEGSKA (reference sequence). Trimming at V came to 4 bases and at J to 3 bases, leaving 10 bases not matched to a gene. CDR3 length: 15 residues. The DNA for the CDR3 is TGCAGTGCTACACAAACTGGGACAGGGTTCTACGAGCAGTACTTC. This encodes CSATQTGTGFYEQYF.

The gene calls are TRBV11-2 and TRBJ2-2; D uncertain. The V gene's germline CDR1 is SGHAT and CDR2 FQNNGV. V was cut by 8 bases and J by 7 bases, with 14 bases left in between. This CDR3 is 13 amino acids long. This CDR3 is CASGARGVGELFF. The CDR3 bases are TGTGCCAGCGGCGCGAGAGGTGTCGGGGAGCTGTTTTTT.

A few counts support this clonotype. V and J are TRBV3-1 and TRBJ1-3; D remains ambiguous. This CDR3 contains 13 residues. The germline gives CDR1 LGHDT, CDR2 YNNKEL (reference sequence). V was pared by 2 bases and J by 6 bases, with 8 bases between. CDR3 residues: CASSQSWPNTIYF. The CDR3 DNA sequence: TGTGCCAGCAGCCAAAGTTGGCCAAACACCATATATTTT.

The sample holds many counts of this clonotype. The chain is built from TRBV5-1 and TRBJ2-1; D perhaps matches TRBD1 (5 bases). CDR3 length: 14 residues. With 4 bases removed from V and 12 bases from J, the gap between germline ends came to 20 bases. Germline CDR1 reads SGHRS; CDR2 reads YFSETQ. The CDR3 loop reads CASSRPQGEAWQFF. Here the CDR3 DNA reads TGCGCCAGCAGCCGACCTCAAGGGGAAGCGTGGCAGTTCTTC.

In DNA, the CDR3 is TGTGCCACCAGTGACCGACAGGGACTGAGGAATGAGCAGTTCTTC. Residues: CATSDRQGLRNEQFF. This sequence joins TRBV24-1 and TRBJ2-1, with D maybe TRBD1 (7 bases). Germline values: CDR1 KGHDR, CDR2 SFDVKD. V lost 4 bases, J lost 7 bases, and 16 bases lay in between. CDR3 size: 15 residues.

The V call is TRBV29-1, the J call TRBJ2-1; 10 bases match TRBD2. This CDR3 is 12 amino acids long. CDR1 and CDR2 from the germline V gene are SQVTM and ANQGSEA. J was trimmed by 5 bases and V by 5 bases; bases with no gene match: 0. The CDR3 region is CSVLAGDNEQFF. The CDR3 bases are TGCAGCGTTCTAGCGGGAGACAATGAGCAGTTCTTC.

This chain links TRBV6-1 with TRBJ1-1; 9 positions match TRBD1. Trimming cost V 8 bases and J 3 bases; bases outside gene matches: 4. The CDR3 covers 13 residues. The V gene's germline CDR1 is MNHNS and CDR2 SASEGT. The DNA for the CDR3 is TGTGCCAGCGGACAGGGGTTGGACACTGAAGCTTTCTTT. Its translation: CASGQGLDTEAFF.

The chain has TRBV12-5 and TRBJ2-6; the D is unclear. Trimming shortened V by 3 bases and J by 3 bases, and 3 bases separated the two germline ends. CDR1 is LGHNT, CDR2 FRNRAP, per germline. This CDR3 region has 13 residues. CDR3 nucleotides: TGTGCTAGTGGTTTAGGTGGGGCCAACGTCCTGACTTTC. Protein product: CASGLGGANVLTF.

This clonotype was counted only a few times. The chain employs TRBV20-1 and TRBJ2-7; 12 bases map to TRBD2. Germline CDR1 reads DFQATT; CDR2 reads SNEGSKA (reference sequence). This CDR3 contains 15 residues. V lost 6 bases to trimming and J lost 5 bases; unmatched junction nucleotides: 11. Here the CDR3 DNA reads TGCAGTGCCCCGGGACTAGCGGGCCGGGGGGACGAGCAGTACTTC. Translation gives CSAPGLAGRGDEQYF.

This sequence joins TRBV7-2 and TRBJ2-3; 13 nucleotides match TRBD2. Germline CDR1 reads SGHTA; CDR2 reads FQGNSA. The CDR3 covers 15 residues. V lost 5 bases, J lost 9 bases, and 8 bases stayed unmatched. The CDR3 region has the DNA TGTGCCAGCAGCGAAGGACTAGCGGGGGCGAGGACGCAGTATTTT. It specifies CASSEGLAGARTQYF.